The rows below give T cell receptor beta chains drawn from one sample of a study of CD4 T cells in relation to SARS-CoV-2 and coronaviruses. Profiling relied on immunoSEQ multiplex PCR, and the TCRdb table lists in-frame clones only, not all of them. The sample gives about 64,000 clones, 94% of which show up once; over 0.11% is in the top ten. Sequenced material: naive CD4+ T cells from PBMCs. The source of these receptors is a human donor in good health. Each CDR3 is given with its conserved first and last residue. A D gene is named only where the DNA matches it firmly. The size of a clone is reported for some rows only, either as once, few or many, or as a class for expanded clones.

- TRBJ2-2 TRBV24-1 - CATTDRFTGELFF TGTGCCACCACGGACAGATTCACCGGGGAGCTGTTTTTT
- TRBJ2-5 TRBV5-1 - CASSFSQETQYF TGCGCCAGCAGCTTCAGTCAAGAGACCCAGTACTTC
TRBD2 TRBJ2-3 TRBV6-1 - CASSEGSLAVSTDTQYF TGTGCCAGCAGTGAAGGTAGTCTAGCGGTGAGCACAGATACGCAGTATTTT
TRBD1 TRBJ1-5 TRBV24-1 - CATSDTRQGGDQPQHF TGTGCCACCAGTGACACCCGACAGGGAGGGGATCAGCCCCAGCATTTT
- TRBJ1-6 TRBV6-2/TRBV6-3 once CASSYTGFGNSPLHF TGTGCCAGCAGTTATACAGGGTTCGGCAATTCACCCCTCCACTTT
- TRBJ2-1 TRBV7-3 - CASSLRTTYNEQFF TGTGCCAGCAGCTTACGGACCACCTACAATGAGCAGTTCTTC
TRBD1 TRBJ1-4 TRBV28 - CASRPTFGTGGARGMEKLFF TGTGCCAGCAGACCCACCTTTGGTACAGGGGGCGCGCGGGGGATGGAAAAACTGTTTTTT
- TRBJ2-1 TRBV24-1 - CATSRGNNEQFF TGTGCCACCAGTCGGGGAAACAATGAGCAGTTCTTC
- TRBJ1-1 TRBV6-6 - CASSLGANTEAFF TGTGCCAGTTCCCTCGGAGCGAACACTGAAGCTTTCTTT
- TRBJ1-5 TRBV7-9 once CASSFSDSNQPQHF TGTGCCAGCAGCTTTAGTGACAGCAATCAGCCCCAGCATTTT
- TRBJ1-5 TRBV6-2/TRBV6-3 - CASSYDRVLNQPQHF TGTGCCAGCAGTTACGATCGGGTTCTCAATCAGCCCCAGCATTTT
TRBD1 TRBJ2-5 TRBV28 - CASSLWTGRSQETQYF TGTGCCAGCAGTCTGTGGACAGGGAGGTCACAAGAGACCCAGTACTTC
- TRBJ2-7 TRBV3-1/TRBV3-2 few CASSQVGAQGEQYF TGTGCCAGCAGCCAAGTAGGGGCCCAGGGGGAGCAGTACTTC
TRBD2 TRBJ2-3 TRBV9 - CASSGGLFTDTQYF TGTGCCAGCAGCGGGGGACTATTCACAGATACGCAGTATTTT
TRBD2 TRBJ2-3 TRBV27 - CASSLKSGRATDTQYF TGTGCCAGCAGTTTAAAAAGCGGGAGGGCCACAGATACGCAGTATTTT
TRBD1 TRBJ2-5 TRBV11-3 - CASSRGQAKETQYF TGTGCCAGCAGCCGGGGACAGGCAAAAGAGACCCAGTACTTC
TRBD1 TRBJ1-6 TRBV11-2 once CASSQDRGSYNSPLHF TGTGCCAGCAGCCAGGACAGGGGCTCCTATAATTCACCCCTCCACTTT
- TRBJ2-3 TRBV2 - CASTLEADTQYF TGTGCCAGCACCCTAGAGGCAGATACGCAGTATTTT
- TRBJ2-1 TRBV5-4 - CASSNRGRTPSSSYNEQFF TGTGCCAGCAGCAACCGGGGCCGGACTCCCTCGAGCTCCTACAATGAGCAGTTCTTC
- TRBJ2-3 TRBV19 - CASSIQTDTQYF TGTGCCAGTAGTATCCAGACAGATACGCAGTATTTT
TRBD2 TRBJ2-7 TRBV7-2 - CASSYSSGSKYEQYF TGTGCCAGCAGCTACTCTAGCGGGAGTAAGTACGAGCAGTACTTC
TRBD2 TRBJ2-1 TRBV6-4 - CASLTSGRAEYNEQFF TGTGCCAGCCTGACTAGCGGGAGGGCGGAGTACAATGAGCAGTTCTTC
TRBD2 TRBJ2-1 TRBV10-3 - CAISEREGGYEQFF TGTGCCATCAGTGAACGGGAGGGAGGCTATGAGCAGTTCTTC
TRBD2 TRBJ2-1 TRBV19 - CASTQGTSGNLEQFF TGTGCCAGTACCCAAGGGACTAGCGGGAATTTAGAGCAGTTCTTC
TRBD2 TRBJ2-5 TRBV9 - CASSVSGTQETQYF TGTGCCAGCAGCGTTAGCGGGACCCAAGAGACCCAGTACTTC
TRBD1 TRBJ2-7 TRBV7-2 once CASRMDRASHEQYF TGTGCCAGCAGAATGGACAGGGCGTCCCACGAGCAGTACTTC
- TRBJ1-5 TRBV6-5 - CASRPGSGQPQHF TGTGCCAGCAGACCAGGGTCCGGTCAGCCCCAGCATTTT
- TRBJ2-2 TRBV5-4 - CASSFGRLSTGELFF TGTGCCAGCAGCTTCGGAAGGTTGAGCACCGGGGAGCTGTTTTTT
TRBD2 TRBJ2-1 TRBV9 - CASSVVAGANNEQFF TGTGCCAGCAGCGTAGTGGCGGGAGCAAACAATGAGCAGTTCTTC
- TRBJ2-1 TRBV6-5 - CASIKLTEQFF TGTGCCAGCATTAAACTAACTGAGCAGTTCTTC
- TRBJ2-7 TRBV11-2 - CASRGLVSSYEQYF TGTGCCAGCAGGGGGTTGGTTAGCTCCTACGAGCAGTACTTC
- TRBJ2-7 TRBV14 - CASSSRPPYEQYF TGTGCCAGCAGCTCCCGACCCCCCTACGAGCAGTACTTC
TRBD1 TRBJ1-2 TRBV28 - CASSSRQGLGYGYTF TGTGCCAGCAGTTCACGACAGGGGCTCGGCTATGGCTACACCTTC
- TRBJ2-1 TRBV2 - CASSEEVIREQFF TGTGCCAGCAGTGAAGAGGTTATTCGTGAGCAGTTCTTC
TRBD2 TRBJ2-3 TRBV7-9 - CASSPRTSGRDTQYF TGTGCCAGCAGCCCCAGGACTAGCGGGAGAGATACGCAGTATTTT
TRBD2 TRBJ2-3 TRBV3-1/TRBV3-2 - CASSPAGLAGGPALSHTQYF TGTGCCAGCAGCCCCGCCGGACTAGCGGGAGGCCCGGCTCTAAGTCATACGCAGTATTTT
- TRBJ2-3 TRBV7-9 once CASSLAATPLDTQYF TGTGCCAGCAGCTTAGCGGCGACTCCGTTAGATACGCAGTATTTT
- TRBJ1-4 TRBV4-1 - CASSQDGSRRGEKLFF TGCGCCAGCAGCCAAGATGGAAGCAGGCGGGGTGAAAAACTGTTTTTT
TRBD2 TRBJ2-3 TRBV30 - CAWSERTSGKPSTDTQYF TGTGCCTGGAGTGAAAGGACTAGCGGGAAGCCTAGCACAGATACGCAGTATTTT
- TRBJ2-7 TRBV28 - CASSFLTALEQYF TGTGCCAGCAGTTTTTTGACGGCCCTCGAGCAGTACTTC
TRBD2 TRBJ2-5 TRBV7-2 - CASSSRTSGSQATQYF TGTGCCAGCAGCTCCCGGACTAGCGGGAGTCAAGCGACCCAGTACTTC
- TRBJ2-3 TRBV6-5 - CASKSSTDTQYF TGTGCCAGCAAGAGCAGCACAGATACGCAGTATTTT
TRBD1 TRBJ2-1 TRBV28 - CASGTGGVSSEQFF TGTGCCAGCGGGACAGGGGGCGTCTCAAGTGAGCAGTTCTTC
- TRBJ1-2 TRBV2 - CASIGVEGGYTF TGTGCCAGCATAGGAGTCGAGGGTGGCTACACCTTC
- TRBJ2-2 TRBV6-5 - CASSPSDGLRGELFF TGTGCCAGCAGTCCCTCGGATGGGCTCCGCGGGGAGCTGTTTTTT
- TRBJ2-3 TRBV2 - CASNYYSDTQYF TGTGCCAGCAACTATTACTCAGATACGCAGTATTTT
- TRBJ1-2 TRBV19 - CASSMDRQTLGSYTF TGTGCCAGTAGTATGGACCGACAGACCCTTGGGAGCTACACCTTC
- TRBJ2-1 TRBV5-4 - CASSLRSAVGEQFF TGTGCCAGCAGCTTAAGGTCGGCAGTTGGTGAGCAGTTCTTC
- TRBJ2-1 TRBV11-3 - CASSLSFYSYNEQFF TGTGCCAGCAGCCTATCTTTTTACTCCTACAATGAGCAGTTCTTC